This is a list of T cell receptor beta chains from one sample in a study of T cell clonotyping in hematopoietic cell transplantation. The table came from immunoSEQ multiplex PCR; TCRdb's copy has only in-frame clones and leaves some out. The profile shows 8,000 to 8,500 clones, 70% to 90% of them singletons. Sequencing used peripheral blood mononuclear cells, obtained at the time of graft-versus-host disease after allogeneic stem cell transplant. The receptors derive from a male patient aged 60-70 years who had an allogeneic stem cell transplant from a related donor, so the T cells may come from the graft donor. Some clones in this sample may be carry-over from other donors' samples. Each CDR3 is given with its conserved first and last residue. A D gene is named only where the DNA matches it firmly. Size is stated for part of the rows, as once, few or many counts, or as a class when the clone is expanded.

>TRBJ2-7|TRBD1|-|TRBV18|15
CASSPIRDSSYEQYF
TGTGCCAGCTCGCCAATCCGGGACAGCTCCTACGAGCAGTACTTC
>TRBJ1-5|TRBD1|few|TRBV19|14
CASSTDRGHQPQHF
TGTGCCAGTAGTACCGACAGGGGGCATCAGCCCCAGCATTTT
>TRBJ1-6|TRBD1|-|TRBV28|14
CASSFRTGSSPLHF
TGTGCCAGCAGTTTCCGGACAGGGAGTTCACCCCTCCACTTT
>TRBJ2-7|-|-|TRBV7-4|15
CASSYLLRSHYEQYF
TGTGCCAGCAGCTATCTACTCCGGTCCCATTACGAGCAGTACTTC
>TRBJ1-3|TRBD1|-|TRBV2|17
CASSEVVTGAPGNTIYF
TGTGCCAGCAGTGAAGTGGTGACAGGGGCTCCCGGAAACACCATATATTTT
>TRBJ2-3|-|-|TRBV13|15
CASSSRPSSTDTQYF
TGTGCCAGCAGCTCTCGACCGTCCAGCACAGATACGCAGTATTTT
>TRBJ1-4|-|-|TRBV6-1|14
CASSKQGLSEKLFF
TGTGCCAGCAGTAAACAGGGATTGAGTGAAAAACTGTTTTTT
>TRBJ1-2|-|once|TRBV28|11
CASNGIRGYTF
TGTGCCAGCAACGGGATCCGGGGCTACACCTTC
>TRBJ2-5|-|-|TRBV6-6|14
CASSYGAKQETQYF
TGTGCCAGCAGTTACGGTGCAAAGCAAGAGACCCAGTACTTC
>TRBJ2-7|-|-|TRBV7-6|14
CASSPDLLFYEQYF
TGTGCCAGCAGCCCAGACTTGCTGTTCTACGAGCAGTACTTC
>TRBJ1-4|-|-|TRBV19|14
CASSPTWFNEKLFF
TGTGCCAGTAGTCCCACGTGGTTTAATGAAAAACTGTTTTTT
>TRBJ1-2|-|-|TRBV21-1|17
CASSKGRDREKDYGYTF
TGTGCCAGCAGCAAAGGCCGGGACAGGGAGAAGGACTATGGCTACACCTTC
>TRBJ1-1|TRBD1|-|TRBV5-1|13
CASSLNRGLEAFF
TGCGCCAGCAGCTTGAACAGGGGGCTGGAAGCTTTCTTT
>TRBJ2-3|TRBD1|-|TRBV19|15
CASSMTGTGPDTQYF
TGTGCCAGTAGTATGACCGGGACAGGGCCAGATACGCAGTATTTT
>TRBJ1-2|TRBD1|-|TRBV11-3|14
CASSLRTGRSGYTF
TGTGCCAGCAGCTTACGGACAGGGCGGAGTGGCTACACCTTC
>TRBJ2-7|TRBD2|-|TRBV27|15
CASSNLAGGPHEQYF
TGTGCCAGCAGTAACCTAGCGGGGGGGCCTCACGAGCAGTACTTC
>TRBJ2-2|TRBD1|-|TRBV11-2|15
CASSPGTGGTGELFF
TGTGCCAGCAGCCCGGGGACAGGGGGGACCGGGGAGCTGTTTTTT
>TRBJ2-7|-|once|TRBV28|14
CASSPFGGTYEQYF
TGTGCCAGCAGCCCATTTGGGGGGACCTACGAGCAGTACTTC
>TRBJ2-1|-|-|TRBV27|13
CASSPPSFNEQFF
TGTGCCAGCAGTCCGCCAAGCTTCAATGAGCAGTTCTTC
>TRBJ1-5|-|-|TRBV7-2|13
CASSTSDTRPQHF
TGTGCCAGCAGCACGTCGGATACCCGGCCCCAGCATTTT
>TRBJ1-4|TRBD1|-|TRBV28|13
CASNRQGGEKLFF
TGTGCCAGCAATCGACAGGGGGGTGAAAAACTGTTTTTT
>TRBJ2-7|TRBD2|-|TRBV27|15
CASQSLSGGAYEQYF
TGTGCCAGCCAATCTCTTAGCGGGGGGGCCTACGAGCAGTACTTC
>TRBJ1-2|-|-|TRBV7-9|11
CASSLVGGYTF
TGTGCCAGCAGCTTAGTGGGTGGCTACACCTTC